The present TCR beta chain was sequenced within a study of shared clonotypes between healthy human individuals. A word on this clone: Its antigen is unknown.

Germline lookup yields CDR1 SNHLY and CDR2 FYNNEI. The CDR3 spans 14 residues. V lost 7 bases and J lost 7, with 17 bases in between. Notes on the study in general: Naive CD4 clonotype sharing across a few donors was approximately 5%.

Assay runs were performed at deep level. The data were produced by immunoSEQ multiplex PCR, yet TCRdb's version contains in-frame clones alone and is incomplete. The sample has some 1.5 million clones, 95% to 99% seen once. This rearrangement joins TRBV2 to TRBJ2-4; D may be TRBD1 or TRBD2 (5 bases each). Sequencing input: naive CD4+ T cells sorted from blood. Stated subset: CD45RA+ positively selected. The sequence came from a young man in good health. CDR3 DNA sequence: TGTGCCAGCATTCCAGGGAGAATTGAGAACATTCAGTACTTC. Protein sequence: CASIPGRIENIQYF.